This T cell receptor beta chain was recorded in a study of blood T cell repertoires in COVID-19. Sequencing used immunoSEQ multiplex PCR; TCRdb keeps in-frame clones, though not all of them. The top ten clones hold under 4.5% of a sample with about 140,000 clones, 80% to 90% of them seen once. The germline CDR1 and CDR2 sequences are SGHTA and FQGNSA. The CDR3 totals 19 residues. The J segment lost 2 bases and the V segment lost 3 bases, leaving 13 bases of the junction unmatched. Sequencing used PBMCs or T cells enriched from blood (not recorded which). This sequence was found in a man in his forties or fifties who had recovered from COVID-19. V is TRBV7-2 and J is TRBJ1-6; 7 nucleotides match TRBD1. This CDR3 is CASSFTMYRGRTYNSPLHF. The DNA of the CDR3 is TGTGCCAGCAGCTTCACCATGTACAGGGGAAGGACCTATAATTCACCCCTCCACTTT.